This TCR beta chain was profiled in a study of blood T cell repertoires in COVID-19. About the study: T cells, B-cell-depleted T cells, or PBMCs supplied cDNA or gDNA.

Method: immunoSEQ multiplex PCR; TCRdb's copy keeps in-frame clones and lacks some. In the table there are approximately 300,000 clones, more than 85% of which are singletons. V was pared by 2 bases and J by 4 bases, with 15 bases between. CDR3 length: 16 amino acids. Looked up from germline, CDR1 is SGHVS and CDR2 is FQNEAQ. The receptor was derived from a woman in her twenties or thirties who had recovered from COVID-19. The rearrangement joins TRBV7-8 to TRBJ1-5, with a possible D match to TRBD1 (6 bases). Source material: PBMCs or T cells enriched from blood (not recorded which). CDR3 DNA: TGTGCCAGCAGCTTAATGGGGGCCACCATAAATCAGCCCCAGCATTTT. This codes for CASSLMGATINQPQHF.